This passage covers 31 T cell receptor beta chains from one sample sequenced in a study of T cell changes during pregnancy in multiple sclerosis. Sequenced by immunoSEQ multiplex PCR; TCRdb stores in-frame clones only, minus some. The sample holds 73,000 or so clones, roughly 90% seen once. The material sequenced was peripheral blood, taken after pregnancy. All receptors derive from a female donor in good health, enrolled as a control in a pregnancy study.

The V gene is TRBV30, the J gene TRBJ1-4, with no clear D. Germline V gene data show CDR1 as GTSNPN and CDR2 as SVGIG (reference sequence). The CDR3 is made up of 15 amino acids. V lost 2 bases to trimming and J lost 0 bases, with 10 bases between them. CDR3 region: CAWSPRRATNEKLFF. The CDR3 DNA reads TGTGCCTGGAGTCCTCGACGGGCAACTAATGAAAAACTGTTTTTT.

This sequence joins TRBV5-1 and TRBJ2-7; no definite D call. The CDR3 loop spans 13 amino acids. The V end was cut by 0 bases, the J end by 2 bases, with 6 bases between. CDR1 and CDR2 from the germline V gene are SGHRS and YFSETQ. DNA of the CDR3: TGCGCCAGCAGCTTGGGTGGCCCCTACGAGCAGTACTTC. It is translated as CASSLGGPYEQYF. The variable domain in full, completed from reference TRBV5-1 and TRBJ2-7, reads KAGVTQTPRYLIKTRGQQVTLSCSPISGHRSVSWYQQTPGQGLQFLFEYFSETQRNKGNFPGRFSGRQFSNSRSEMNVSTLELGDSALYLCASSLGGPYEQYFGPGTRLTVT.

This chain uses TRBV9 with TRBJ2-2; 15 bases are shared with TRBD2. Germline loops: CDR1 SGDLS, CDR2 YYNGEE. Germline trimming cut 5 bases from V and 3 bases from J; bases unmatched to any gene: 8. The CDR3 length is 18 residues. The CDR3 sequence is CASSDGLAGGPDTGELFF. CDR3 in DNA: TGTGCCAGCAGTGACGGACTAGCGGGGGGGCCGGACACCGGGGAGCTGTTTTTT. The complete variable domain, with remaining parts taken from reference TRBV9 and TRBJ2-2, reads DSGVTQTPKHLITATGQRVTLRCSPRSGDLSVYWYQQSLDQGLQFLIQYYNGEERAKGNILERFSAQQFPDLHSELNLSSLELGDSALYFCASSDGLAGGPDTGELFFGEGSRLTVL.

The chain recombines TRBV7-2 with TRBJ1-2; 7 positions match TRBD1. V was pared by 1 base and J by 10 bases, with 6 bases of the junction left unmatched. Germline assignment: CDR1 SGHTA and CDR2 FQGNSA. The CDR3 is made up of 13 amino acids. CDR3 region: CASSLEGAGSYTF. CDR3 coding DNA: TGTGCCAGCAGCTTAGAGGGGGCAGGCTCCTACACCTTC.

This chain links TRBV5-4 with TRBJ1-1; 10 bases are a match to TRBD1. This CDR3 has 14 residues. With V trimmed by 4 bases and J by 3 bases, 3 bases remained unmatched. Germline V CDR1 and CDR2: SGHNT, YYREEE (reference sequence). The CDR3 is CASSATGGDTEAFF. The CDR3 nucleotides are TGTGCCAGCAGCGCGACAGGGGGCGACACTGAAGCTTTCTTT.

The genes are TRBV2 and TRBJ2-7; 7 bases agree with TRBD2. V trimming: 8 bases; J trimming: 3 bases; junction bases outside the gene matches: 13. Per germline, CDR1 SNHLY and CDR2 FYNNEI. The CDR3 has 15 amino acids. The CDR3 spells CASLRVREADYEQYF. The CDR3 nucleotides read TGTGCCAGCCTGAGGGTCCGGGAGGCGGACTACGAGCAGTACTTC.

The chain carries TRBV12-5 and TRBJ2-3; 8 nucleotides line up with TRBD2. The length of the CDR3 is 15 residues. Germline CDR1 reads LGHNT; CDR2 reads FRNRAP. J lost 7 bases, V lost 6 bases, and 12 bases had no gene match. The CDR3 loop is CASGPSGSAPNTQYF. The CDR3 DNA follows: TGTGCTAGTGGACCAAGCGGGAGTGCTCCAAATACGCAGTATTTT.

This chain links TRBV10-3 with TRBJ2-3; 13 nucleotides match TRBD2. The CDR3 is 15 residues long. V trimming: 4 bases; J trimming: 3 bases; junction bases outside the gene matches: 1. The germline gives CDR1 ENHRY, CDR2 SYGVKD. CDR3 amino acids: CAISGGLAGTDTQYF. The CDR3 DNA reads as TGTGCCATCAGTGGGGGACTAGCGGGGACAGATACGCAGTATTTT.

The rearrangement links TRBV7-8 to TRBJ1-1, with a tentative D call TRBD1 (5 bases). Germline V CDR1 and CDR2: SGHVS, FQNEAQ. Between the trimmed V and J ends, which lost 2 bases and 11 bases, there was a span of 18 bases. The CDR3 runs 14 residues. CDR3 in amino acids: CASSLSFTGGDAFF. The CDR3 DNA reads as TGTGCCAGCAGCTTATCTTTTACCGGGGGGGATGCTTTCTTT.

This chain links TRBV19 with TRBJ1-4; 8 bases fit TRBD1. V was clipped by 5 bases and J by 8 bases; unmatched bases: 7. The CDR3 runs 14 residues. The germline CDR1 and CDR2 sequences are LNHDA and SQIVND (reference sequence). CDR3: CASSSDRVEEKLFF. The CDR3 DNA reads as TGTGCCAGTAGTTCGGACAGGGTTGAGGAAAAACTGTTTTTT.

The chain is built from TRBV5-3 and TRBJ2-1; TRBD2 matches 7 bases. TRBV5-3 has ORF status, its function being uncertain. Unmatched junction bases numbered 9, after V lost 3 bases and J lost 3 bases. CDR3 length: 16 amino acids. This CDR3 reads CARSWPRGDSYNEQFF. The CDR3 nucleotides read TGTGCCAGAAGCTGGCCCCGGGGGGATAGCTACAATGAGCAGTTCTTC.

This chain connects TRBV7-9 to TRBJ2-5; D gene uncertain. CDR1 SEHNR and CDR2 FQNEAQ come from the germline V gene (reference sequence). The CDR3 loop spans 12 amino acids. Trimming took off 2 bases at V and 5 bases at J, with 6 bases between the two ends. CDR3 nucleotide sequence: TGTGCCAGCAGCTTACTCCGGGAGACCCAGTACTTC. Amino acid sequence: CASSLLRETQYF.

The chain couples TRBV15 to TRBJ2-1; possible D gene TRBD1, 5 bases. This CDR3 comprises 12 residues. Germline CDR1 reads LNHNV; CDR2 reads YYDKDF (reference sequence). V lost 3 bases to trimming and J lost 8 bases, with 8 bases between them. Here the CDR3 DNA reads TGTGCCACCAGCAGTCAAGGGGATGAGCAGTTCTTC. It specifies CATSSQGDEQFF.

This clone showed up just once. The rearrangement uses TRBV11-2 and TRBJ1-4; the D is unclear. Between the trimmed V and J ends, which lost 4 bases and 2 bases, there was a span of 14 bases. CDR3 length: 16 residues. Germline V lookup: CDR1 SGHAT, CDR2 FQNNGV. CDR3 residues: CASSSLAGYTNEKLFF. CDR3 in DNA: TGTGCCAGCAGCTCCCTAGCGGGGTACACTAATGAAAAACTGTTTTTT.

The chain combines TRBV10-1 with TRBJ2-5; 14 bases map to TRBD2. The CDR3 covers 19 residues. J was trimmed by 5 bases and V by 0 bases; bases with no gene match: 11. The germline CDR1 and CDR2 sequences are WNHNN and SYGVQD (reference sequence). For the CDR3, the DNA is TGCGCCAGCAGTGAGTCAGGGACTAGCGGGAGCGCGGCTAAGGAGACCCAGTACTTC. Encoded protein: CASSESGTSGSAAKETQYF.

This chain joins TRBV11-3 and TRBJ2-5, with 7 bases identical to TRBD2. The junction had 5 bases not matched to a gene; V was cut back by 5 bases and J by 2 bases. Germline V CDR1 and CDR2: SGHNT, YENEEA. The CDR3 spans 14 residues. The chain's CDR3 is CASSLTSSQETQYF. Written as DNA, the CDR3 is TGTGCCAGCAGCCTGACTAGCAGTCAAGAGACCCAGTACTTC.

The V and J genes are TRBV6-5 and TRBJ1-4; 10 bases fit TRBD1. Germline CDR1 MNHEY, CDR2 SVGAGI. The CDR3 runs 15 residues. V shed 6 bases and J 3 bases; nucleotides not matched to a gene: 4. The CDR3 DNA reads TGTGCCAGCAGAGGGACAGGGGTGGCTAATGAAAAACTGTTTTTT. Amino acid sequence: CASRGTGVANEKLFF.

On this clone itself: The junction departs from the called germline gene at one end, perhaps through a read error. The genes are TRBV7-7 and TRBJ2-3; D uncertain. The CDR3 covers 13 residues. Germline V gene data show CDR1 as SSHAT and CDR2 as FNYEAQ (reference sequence). CDR3 in amino acids: CASSPTVTDTQYF. The CDR3 DNA is TGTGCTAGCAGCCCGACTGTCACAGATACGCAGTATTTT.

The V gene is TRBV7-8, the J gene TRBJ1-2; no firm D call. CDR1 is SGHVS and CDR2 is FQNEAQ in the germline V gene. V gave up 5 bases and J gave up 14 bases, with 21 bases separating them. This CDR3 region has 13 residues. The CDR3 coding sequence is TGTGCCAGCAGCCCGGCGTGGGTGGAACGGGAGACCTTC. It codes for CASSPAWVERETF.

The chain couples TRBV6-5 to TRBJ1-2; 7 nucleotides agree with TRBD1. The germline V gene encodes CDR1 MNHEY and CDR2 SVGAGI. J was trimmed by 3 bases and V by 4 bases; bases with no gene match: 11. CDR3 length: 16 amino acids. CDR3 protein: CASSSPPGGSYYGYTF. The DNA of the CDR3 is TGTGCCAGCAGTTCCCCACCAGGGGGTAGCTACTATGGCTACACCTTC.

The chain recombines TRBV19 with TRBJ2-3; tentatively, D is TRBD1 (8 bases). CDR3 length equals 15 residues. V lost 3 bases and J 4 bases, leaving 14 bases between the germline ends. Germline V lookup: CDR1 LNHDA, CDR2 SQIVND (reference sequence). The CDR3 bases are TGTGCCAGTAGTATCCAGGGGGCGGGGGCAGATACGCAGTATTTT. Amino acids: CASSIQGAGADTQYF.

The V call is TRBV18, the J call TRBJ2-7; weak D call: TRBD2 (7 bases). Trimming removed 6 bases at V and 6 bases at J, with 15 bases between. CDR1 is KGHSH and CDR2 is LQKENI in the germline V gene. The CDR3 is 13 amino acids. The CDR3 reads CASSPKGGGEQYF. In DNA, the CDR3 is TGTGCCAGCTCCCCTAAGGGGGGGGGCGAGCAGTACTTC. The full variable domain, in which reference TRBV18 and TRBJ2-7 provide the parts outside the CDR3, is NAGVMQNPRHLVRRRGQEARLRCSPMKGHSHVYWYRQLPEEGLKFMVYLQKENIIDESGMPKERFSAEFPKEGPSILRIQQVVRGDSAAYFCASSPKGGGEQYFGPGTRLTVT.

The rearrangement uses TRBV30 and TRBJ1-1, with TRBD1 matching 8 bases. After removal of 3 bases from V and 7 bases from J, the junction contained 7 bases not matched to a gene. This CDR3 comprises 13 residues. Germline V gene sequence: CDR1 GTSNPN, CDR2 SVGIG (reference sequence). CDR3 nucleotides: TGTGCCTGGAGGGGAGGGGGACAGGTTGAAGCTTTCTTT. It is translated as CAWRGGGQVEAFF.

The chain recombines TRBV7-2 with TRBJ1-1, with TRBD1 identical over 9 bases. This CDR3 spans 16 amino acids. From germline, CDR1 is SGHTA and CDR2 FQGNSA. The junction had 8 bases not matched to a gene; V was cut back by 5 bases and J by 1 base. Here the CDR3 DNA reads TGTGCCAGCAGCCCCTTTCGGACAGGGGCGAACACTGAAGCTTTCTTT. This gives the protein CASSPFRTGANTEAFF.

The CDR3, as DNA: TGCGCCAGCAGCTTGCTAGATCTTGGCACCGGGGAGCTGTTTTTT. Translation: CASSLLDLGTGELFF. V is TRBV5-1 and J is TRBJ2-2; D gene uncertain. Germline V gives CDR1 SGHRS, CDR2 YFSETQ. Trimming took 1 base from V and 4 from J, leaving 11 bases between them. The CDR3 length is 15 residues. The variable domain in full, with the rest retrieved from reference TRBV5-1 and TRBJ2-2, is KAGVTQTPRYLIKTRGQQVTLSCSPISGHRSVSWYQQTPGQGLQFLFEYFSETQRNKGNFPGRFSGRQFSNSRSEMNVSTLELGDSALYLCASSLLDLGTGELFFGEGSRLTVL.

Comment on this clone: Compared with germline, one end of the junction differs, possibly owing to a read error. The gene calls are TRBV30 and TRBJ2-3; weak D call: TRBD1 (6 bases). The CDR3 consists of 12 residues. CDR1 and CDR2 from the germline V gene are GTSNPN and SVGIG (reference sequence). The CDR3 bases are TGTGCCTGGAGTGTTCGGGTCGGTACAGGGCATTTT. Translation gives CAWSVRVGTGHF.

CDR3 DNA: TGTGCCAGTAGGCAGGGACTAGCGGGGAGCACAGATACGCAGTATTTT. It yields the protein CASRQGLAGSTDTQYF. The chain joins TRBV19 to TRBJ2-3; TRBD2 matches at 13 bases. This CDR3 is built from 16 residues. The V gene end was trimmed by 6 bases and the J gene end by 0 bases; junction bases not matched to a gene: 3. Germline CDR1 and CDR2: LNHDA and SQIVND (reference sequence).

The rearrangement joins TRBV19 to TRBJ2-5; 10 nucleotides match TRBD1. Germline V gene data show CDR1 as LNHDA and CDR2 as SQIVND (reference sequence). Losses at the gene ends were 7 bases for V and 4 bases for J; bases not matched to a gene: 18. The CDR3 covers 18 residues. Here the CDR3 reads CASKGTGVVGGTRETQYF. The CDR3 region has the DNA TGTGCCAGTAAAGGGACAGGGGTGGTTGGTGGGACCAGAGAGACCCAGTACTTC.

The chain combines TRBV20-1 with TRBJ1-4; D perhaps matches TRBD1 (6 bases). V shed 4 bases and J shed 8 bases, with 8 bases lying between them. This CDR3 region has 11 residues. The germline V gene has CDR1 DFQATT and CDR2 SNEGSKA (reference sequence). CDR3 loop: CSATTGEKLFF. As DNA, the CDR3 is TGCAGTGCTACGACAGGCGAAAAACTGTTTTTT.

The chain combines TRBV23-1 with TRBJ2-5; 7 nucleotides match TRBD1. TRBV23-1 is given ORF status, its function remaining uncertain. V gave up 7 bases and J gave up 2 bases; unmatched junction bases: 7. The CDR3 length is 14 residues. Here the CDR3 DNA reads TGCGCCAGCACCGACCGACAGGGACAAGAGACCCAGTACTTC. This encodes CASTDRQGQETQYF.

The chain couples TRBV7-6 to TRBJ1-1; D perhaps matches TRBD1 (5 bases). The germline gives CDR1 SGHVS, CDR2 FNYEAQ. The CDR3 totals 12 residues. With 1 base removed from V and 7 bases from J, the gap between germline ends came to 7 bases. This CDR3 is CASSLVGREAFF. The CDR3 DNA is TGTGCCAGCAGCTTAGTGGGGCGTGAAGCTTTCTTT.